This T cell receptor (beta chain) originates from a study of shared clonotypes between healthy human individuals. Study-wide context: Donors, aged 18 to 49, were a couple of women and a few men.

Trimming shortened V by 1 base and J by 2 bases, and 13 bases separated the two germline ends. CDR1 SGHKS and CDR2 YYEKEE come from the germline V gene (reference sequence). The CDR3 runs 16 residues. In the CD4+ fraction, cells were divided into CD45RA+ naive and CD45RA-negative memory subsets. This clone showed up just once. Libraries were prepared by immunoSEQ multiplex PCR; TCRdb keeps only in-frame clonotypes and omits some of them. The sample consists of about 2,500,000 clones, 85% to 95% of them appearing once. This clonotype was sampled from a man in his late teens or twenties in good health. This chain connects TRBV5-5 to TRBJ1-5; possibly TRBD1 for D (5 bases). The sample comprised naive CD4+ T cells sorted from blood. Subset defined: CD45RA+ positively selected. CDR3 protein: CASSLTGTVGNQPQHF. The CDR3 DNA sequence: TGTGCCAGCAGCTTGACCGGGACGGTGGGCAATCAGCCCCAGCATTTT.